This TCR beta chain stems from a study of identical twins. TCRdb processed the 5' RACE reads anew with MiXCR; each CDR3 protein has one entry. Of a few hundred thousand distinct CDR3 sequences listed, 6.5% are singletons. This clonotype was counted a few times. Its antigen is unidentified. General study points: In zero-insertion analyses, partial confounding could arise from invariant MAIT and iNKT cells. While abundant cord blood beta clonotypes carried fewer insertions, memory repertoires showed no such pattern. Monozygotic twins shared more out-of-frame TCR alpha than recombination models predicted.

V shed 5 bases and J shed 0 bases, with 8 bases lying between them. The germline gives CDR1 MNHEY, CDR2 SMNVEV (reference sequence). This CDR3 region has 13 residues. This sample also appeared in a second study, on T cells expressing NK-cell markers. This second report adds: CD3+CD56+NKG2C+, CD3+CD56+NKG2C- and CD3+CD56-NKG2C+ T cells, once sorted, supplied the TCR beta repertoires.

The TCR comes from a woman under 30 in good health. The sequencing input was CD8+ T cells sorted from blood. V gene TRBV27 combines with J gene TRBJ2-7; D is undetermined. The CDR3 DNA is TGTGCCAGCAGTGTTAAAAGCTCCTACGAGCAGTACTTC. Encoded protein: CASSVKSSYEQYF.